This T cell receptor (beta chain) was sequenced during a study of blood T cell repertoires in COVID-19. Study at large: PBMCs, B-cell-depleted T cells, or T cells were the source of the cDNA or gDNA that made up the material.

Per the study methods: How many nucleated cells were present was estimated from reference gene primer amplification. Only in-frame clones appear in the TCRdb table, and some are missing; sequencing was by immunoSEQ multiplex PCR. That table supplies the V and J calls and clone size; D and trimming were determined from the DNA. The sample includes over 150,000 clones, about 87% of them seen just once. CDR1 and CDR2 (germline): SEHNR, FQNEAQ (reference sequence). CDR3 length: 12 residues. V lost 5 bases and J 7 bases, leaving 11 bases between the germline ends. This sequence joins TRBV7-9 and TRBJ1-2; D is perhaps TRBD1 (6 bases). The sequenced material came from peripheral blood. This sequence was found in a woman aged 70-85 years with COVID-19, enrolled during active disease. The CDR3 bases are TGTGCCAGCAGCGGAGTGGGGGCTGGCTACACCTTC. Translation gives CASSGVGAGYTF. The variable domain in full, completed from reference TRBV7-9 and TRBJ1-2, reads DTGVSQNPRHKITKRGQNVTFRCDPISEHNRLYWYRQTLGQGPEFLTYFQNEAQLEKSRLLSDRFSAERPKGSFSTLEIQRTEQGDSAMYLCASSGVGAGYTFGSGTRLTVV.